The clone carrying this TCR beta chain occurred a few times. The antigen is undetermined. This CDR3 is built from 13 residues. Germline-derived CDR1 and CDR2 are SGHRS and YFSETQ. V gave up 4 bases and J gave up 4 bases; unmatched junction bases: 4. These data originate in a study of cytotoxic CD8 clonotypes in ibrutinib-treated CLL. Study details: Patients: 11 to 12 relapsed/refractory, about 14 treatment-naive, roughly 18 IGHV unmutated. Among patients, 24 responded partially and 2 completely; approximately 14 then stayed remitted and roughly 12 progressed after median 68 months. Study findings and constraints: Treatment left the uncommon public clonotypes either contracted or stable in frequency.

Depths of 1 in 200,000 to 1 in 1 million T cells were the sequencing target. Only in-frame clones appear in the TCRdb table, and some are missing; sequencing was by immunoSEQ multiplex PCR. The sample lists approximately 350,000 clones; around 66% were seen once. The origin of this receptor is a human donor with chronic lymphocytic leukemia. The rearrangement uses TRBV5-1 and TRBJ1-2; 7 nucleotides align to TRBD1. The sequencing here drew on PBMCs, taken after 36 months of ibrutinib treatment. CDR3 protein: CASSLRQGYGYTF. CDR3 in DNA: TGCGCCAGCAGCCTTAGACAGGGCTATGGCTACACCTTC.